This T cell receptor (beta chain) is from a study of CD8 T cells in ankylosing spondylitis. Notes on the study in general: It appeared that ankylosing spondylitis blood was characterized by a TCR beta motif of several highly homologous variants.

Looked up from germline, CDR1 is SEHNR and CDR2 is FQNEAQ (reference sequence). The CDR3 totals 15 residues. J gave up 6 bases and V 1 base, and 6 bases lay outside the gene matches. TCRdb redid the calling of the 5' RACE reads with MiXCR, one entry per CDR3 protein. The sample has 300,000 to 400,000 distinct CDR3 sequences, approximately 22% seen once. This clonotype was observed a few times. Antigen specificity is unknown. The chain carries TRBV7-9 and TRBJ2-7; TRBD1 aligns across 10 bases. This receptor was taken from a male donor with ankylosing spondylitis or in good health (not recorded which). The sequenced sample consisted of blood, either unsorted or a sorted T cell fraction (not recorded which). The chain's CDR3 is CASSLVSRTGGEQYF. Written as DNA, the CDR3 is TGTGCCAGCAGCTTAGTTTCCCGGACAGGGGGCGAGCAGTACTTC.